These 9 T cell receptor beta chains came from one sample sequenced in a study of T cell responses to AZD1222 COVID-19 vaccine. This table comes from immunoSEQ multiplex PCR, and its TCRdb copy is limited to in-frame clones, with some not included. The sample carries under 200,000 clones, approximately 90% recorded once. Specimen: peripheral blood, collected on day 0 of AZD1222 vaccination. The receptor set was obtained from an adult in good health.

This clone was found many times. The chain is built from TRBV4-1 and TRBJ2-2, with D maybe TRBD2 (5 bases). V lost 4 bases to trimming and J lost 1 base, with 16 bases between them. The CDR3 totals 17 residues. Germline V lookup: CDR1 MGHRA, CDR2 YSYEKL. CDR3 sequence (DNA): TGCGCCAGCAGCCCCTCCGCCGGGGATTTGAACACCGGGGAGCTGTTTTTT. Its translation: CASSPSAGDLNTGELFF.

V and J are TRBV3-1 (or the pseudogene TRBV3-2) and TRBJ1-2; D call uncertain. Trimming took off 4 bases at V and 1 base at J, with 10 bases between the two ends. CDR1 LGHDT and CDR2 YNNKEL come from the germline V gene (reference sequence). There are 14 residues in the CDR3. The CDR3 region is CASSRETFNYGYTF. CDR3 bases: TGTGCCAGCAGCCGGGAGACCTTTAACTATGGCTACACCTTC.

The chain couples TRBV6-1 to TRBJ2-7; tentatively, D is TRBD2 (5 bases). The germline gives CDR1 MNHNS, CDR2 SASEGT. The CDR3 contains 14 residues. V lost 3 bases, J lost 2 bases, and 11 bases lay in between. Written as DNA, the CDR3 is TGTGCCAGCAGTGAGTGGACTGCTACCTACGAGCAGTACTTC. It translates to CASSEWTATYEQYF.

This chain links TRBV30 with TRBJ1-4; tentative D call: TRBD1 (5 bases). Germline V gene lookup returns CDR1 GTSNPN and CDR2 SVGIG (reference sequence). The V end was cut by 4 bases, the J end by 2 bases, with 11 bases between. The CDR3 spans 14 residues. The CDR3 here is CAWILWGTNEKLFF. Written as DNA, the CDR3 is TGTGCCTGGATTCTCTGGGGGACTAATGAAAAACTGTTTTTT.

The chain recombines TRBV7-2 with TRBJ1-2; 8 bases align to TRBD1. CDR1 and CDR2 from the germline V gene are SGHTA and FQGNSA. The CDR3 has 14 residues. V lost 4 bases, J lost 6 bases, and 7 bases stayed unmatched. Written as DNA, the CDR3 is TGTGCCAGCAGCTCCCGGACAGGGTTAAATGGCTACACCTTC. The encoded protein is CASSSRTGLNGYTF.

The rearrangement joins TRBV4-3 to TRBJ1-2; D may be TRBD1 (6 bases). V was trimmed by 4 bases and J by 8 bases, leaving 14 bases between them. The CDR3 covers 13 residues. Germline V gives CDR1 LGHNA, CDR2 YSLEER. CDR3 residues: CASSPTRGGGYTF. The DNA of the CDR3 is TGCGCCAGCAGCCCGACAAGGGGGGGAGGCTACACCTTC.

The chain couples TRBV10-3 to TRBJ2-7; the match to TRBD2 covers 7 bases. The CDR3 spans 14 residues. V shed 4 bases, J shed 2 bases, and the junction held 5 bases outside the gene matches. CDR1 and CDR2 from the germline V gene are ENHRY and SYGVKD. The CDR3 loop reads CAISGTRGPYEQYF. The CDR3 coding sequence is TGTGCCATCAGTGGGACTAGGGGCCCCTACGAGCAGTACTTC.

The chain couples TRBV19 to TRBJ1-1, with D perhaps TRBD1 (5 bases). Germline loops: CDR1 LNHDA, CDR2 SQIVND (reference sequence). V lost 2 bases and J 2 bases, leaving 9 bases between the germline ends. This CDR3 comprises 14 residues. CDR3 amino acids: CASSITRANTEAFF. In DNA form, the CDR3 reads TGTGCCAGTAGTATAACCAGGGCCAACACTGAAGCTTTCTTT. Full variable domain (missing parts from reference TRBV19 and TRBJ1-1): DGGITQSPKYLFRKEGQNVTLSCEQNLNHDAMYWYRQDPGQGLRLIYYSQIVNDFQKGDIAEGYSVSREKKESFPLTVTSAQKNPTAFYLCASSITRANTEAFFGQGTRLTVV.

This sequence joins TRBV14 and TRBJ2-2; D may match TRBD1 or TRBD2 (6 bases each). V lost 5 bases to trimming and J lost 4 bases, with 23 bases between them. The CDR3 sequence is 18 residues long. Per germline, CDR1 SGHDN and CDR2 FVKESK. CDR3 DNA: TGTGCCAGCAGCAAGAGGAGGGACACCGGTTTCCTCACCGGGGAGCTGTTTTTT. Protein sequence: CASSKRRDTGFLTGELFF.